This T cell receptor (beta chain) stems from a study of cytomegalovirus exposure and HLA in healthy donors. PCR involved 60 Vbeta and 13 Jbeta primers. The method was immunoSEQ multiplex PCR; TCRdb's version includes in-frame clones alone and lacks a portion of them. Of about 97,000 clones detected, about 85% appear once; the ten largest clones hold about 3.9%. The length of the CDR3 is 14 residues. V lost 4 bases to trimming and J lost 4 bases, with 10 bases between them. Germline-derived CDR1 and CDR2 are MNHEY and SVGAGI. The receptor's source is a man aged 30 to 45 in good health and CMV-seronegative. The V and J genes are TRBV6-5 and TRBJ2-2; D is possibly TRBD2 (5 bases). The source material was PBMCs. The CDR3 reads CASSLRLATGELFF. In DNA, the CDR3 is TGTGCCAGCAGTTTACGGCTAGCCACCGGGGAGCTGTTTTTT.